These 32 T cell receptor beta chains originate from one sample sequenced in a study of T cell clones after liver transplantation. The protocol was immunoSEQ multiplex PCR, while the TCRdb copy is restricted to in-frame clones and leaves out a portion. This sample has roughly 120,000 clones, with 90% found just once. The specimen was CD4+ T cells from blood, collected 12 months after liver transplant. Receptor source: a human patient who received a liver transplant. Some T cells may trace back to the graft donor.

The chain couples TRBV28 to TRBJ1-1; D is unclear. Looked up from germline, CDR1 is MDHEN and CDR2 is SYDVKM. The CDR3 spans 12 residues. Trimming cost V 7 bases and J 1 base, with 7 bases left between them. CDR3 coding DNA: TGTGCCAGCACCATACCGAACACTGAAGCTTTCTTT. This encodes CASTIPNTEAFF.

V and J are TRBV4-3 and TRBJ2-3; no firm D call. The CDR3 sequence is 13 residues long. Trimming removed 4 bases at V and 7 bases at J, with 12 bases between. Germline assignment: CDR1 LGHNA and CDR2 YSLEER. CDR3 protein: CASSLKIDHTQYF. The CDR3 nucleotides read TGCGCCAGCAGCCTTAAGATAGATCATACGCAGTATTTT.

The rearrangement joins TRBV28 to TRBJ1-2; a weak D match, TRBD1 (5 bases). This CDR3 comprises 14 residues. The V gene lost 6 bases and the J gene lost 4 bases, with 15 bases spanning the gap. Germline CDR1 MDHEN, CDR2 SYDVKM. The CDR3 spells CASRPSGKTYGYTF. The CDR3 region has the DNA TGTGCCAGCAGACCTTCAGGGAAGACCTATGGCTACACCTTC.

The chain employs TRBV7-8 and TRBJ2-3; D unclear. V dropped 6 bases and J dropped 2 bases, with 9 bases sitting between them. The CDR3 has 13 residues. From germline, CDR1 is SGHVS and CDR2 FQNEAQ. In nucleotides, the CDR3 is TGTGCCAGCAGTCCTTACTCCACAGATACGCAGTATTTT. Its translation is CASSPYSTDTQYF.

The chain links TRBV5-1 to TRBJ2-7; 13 bases agree with TRBD2. J gave up 1 base and V 4 bases, and 5 bases lay outside the gene matches. The CDR3 is made up of 16 amino acids. The germline V gene encodes CDR1 SGHRS and CDR2 YFSETQ. The CDR3 sequence: CASSRGTSGISYEQYF. In nucleotides, the CDR3 is TGCGCCAGCAGCCGTGGGACTAGCGGGATTTCCTACGAGCAGTACTTC.

The V call is TRBV11-3, the J call TRBJ2-1; no clear D. Germline V gene lookup returns CDR1 SGHNT and CDR2 YENEEA. The CDR3 is made up of 13 amino acids. Trimming removed 4 bases from V and 10 bases from J, with 14 bases in between. The CDR3 region is CASSSPTRGEQFF. The DNA for the CDR3 is TGTGCCAGCAGCTCACCAACCCGCGGAGAGCAGTTCTTC.

This clone is a singleton in its sample. For the CDR3, the DNA is TGTGCCAGCATCCTAGGGGGTGCTAATGAAAAACTGTTTTTT. Translated, it gives CASILGGANEKLFF. The rearrangement joins TRBV6-1 to TRBJ1-4; tentative D call: TRBD1 (6 bases). CDR1 MNHNS and CDR2 SASEGT come from the germline V gene. The length of the CDR3 is 14 residues. Deletions cut 7 bases from V and 3 bases from J, with 12 bases between.

The chain has TRBV5-1 and TRBJ2-7, with 11 bases lining up with TRBD2. V was clipped by 6 bases and J by 2 bases; unmatched bases: 7. This CDR3 has 15 residues. CDR1 and CDR2 (germline): SGHRS, YFSETQ. The chain's CDR3 is CASKREGLAAYEQYF. The DNA for the CDR3 is TGCGCCAGCAAACGGGAGGGACTAGCGGCCTACGAGCAGTACTTC.

The chain links TRBV30 to TRBJ1-3; D is uncertain. V was cut by 2 bases and J by 0 bases, with 14 bases left in between. Germline CDR1 and CDR2: GTSNPN and SVGIG (reference sequence). The length of the CDR3 is 16 residues. The CDR3 reads CAWSLPGSSSGNTIYF. The CDR3, as DNA: TGTGCCTGGAGTCTTCCGGGGTCCAGCTCTGGAAACACCATATATTTT.

The J gene is TRBJ2-2, the V gene TRBV9; D call uncertain. V lost 0 bases, J lost 4 bases, and 7 bases lay in between. This CDR3 has 14 amino acids. Looked up from germline, CDR1 is SGDLS and CDR2 is YYNGEE. The CDR3 spells CASSVGGGTGELFF. CDR3 sequence (DNA): TGTGCCAGCAGCGTAGGCGGCGGCACCGGGGAGCTGTTTTTT.

For this clone: The same CDR3 can be traced to other DNA sequences in this sample. The V and J genes are TRBV6-1 and TRBJ1-4; D is perhaps TRBD1 (6 bases). Germline-derived CDR1 and CDR2 are MNHNS and SASEGT. This CDR3 is 15 amino acids long. V dropped 0 bases and J dropped 7 bases, with 12 bases sitting between them. DNA of the CDR3: TGTGCCAGCAGTGAAGCCCGGGGGCAGGGTGAAAAACTGTTTTTT. It specifies CASSEARGQGEKLFF.

The CDR3 sequence: CSGRERNEKLFF. Here the CDR3 DNA reads TGCAGCGGGAGGGAACGTAATGAAAAACTGTTTTTT. The gene calls are TRBV29-1 and TRBJ1-4; D remains unclear. The ends were cut back, 7 bases at V and 4 bases at J, with 10 bases in the middle. The V gene's germline CDR1 is SQVTM and CDR2 ANQGSEA. This CDR3 has 12 amino acids. The complete variable domain, with remaining parts taken from reference TRBV29-1 and TRBJ1-4, reads SAVISQKPSRDICQRGTSLTIQCQVDSQVTMMFWYRQQPGQSLTLIATANQGSEATYESGFVIDKFPISRPNLTFSTLTVSNMSPEDSSIYLCSGRERNEKLFFGSGTQLSVL.

The chain carries TRBV5-1 and TRBJ2-5; 8 nucleotides line up with TRBD1. This CDR3 comprises 14 residues. V lost 5 bases, J lost 1 base, and 4 bases stayed unmatched. Germline assignment: CDR1 SGHRS and CDR2 YFSETQ. The CDR3 sequence is CASRSQGAQETQYF. Here the CDR3 DNA reads TGCGCCAGCAGGTCCCAGGGGGCCCAAGAGACCCAGTACTTC.

The rearrangement uses TRBV21-1 and TRBJ2-5. TRBV21-1 is a documented pseudogene. The CDR3 covers 15 residues. The CDR3, as DNA: TGTGCCAGCAGCGCCCATCCGGCCCGACAAGAGACCCAGTACTTC. Encoded protein: CASSAHPARQETQYF.

This clone occurred a few times. This chain links TRBV2 with TRBJ1-3; D unclear. CDR1 is SNHLY, CDR2 FYNNEI, per germline. The CDR3 covers 13 residues. V was clipped by 8 bases and J by 2 bases, with 10 bases between them. The CDR3 DNA is TGTGCCAGCTTTGGCGGGGCTGGAAACACCATATATTTT. It encodes CASFGGAGNTIYF.

This clone is a singleton in its sample. This rearrangement joins TRBV18 to TRBJ2-3; D uncertain. Germline assignment: CDR1 KGHSH and CDR2 LQKENI. Trimming removed 3 bases at V and 0 bases at J, with 13 bases between. CDR3 length equals 16 residues. The CDR3 sequence is CASSPRGFTSTDTQYF. The CDR3 nucleotides read TGTGCCAGCTCACCCCGCGGCTTCACTAGCACAGATACGCAGTATTTT.

This clone was seen only once. The chain recombines TRBV6-1 with TRBJ2-5, with 8 bases aligning to TRBD2. Germline V gene sequence: CDR1 MNHNS, CDR2 SASEGT. V lost 6 bases and J lost 1; bases outside the gene matches: 7. This CDR3 has 15 amino acids. The CDR3 region is CASSTGGRFQETQYF. As DNA, the CDR3 is TGTGCCAGCAGCACGGGAGGGAGATTCCAAGAGACCCAGTACTTC.

This clone was found once. J is TRBJ2-3 and V is TRBV5-4; 11 positions agree with TRBD2. CDR1 and CDR2 from the germline V gene are SGHNT and YYREEE (reference sequence). J was trimmed by 4 bases and V by 4 bases; bases with no gene match: 8. There are 16 residues in the CDR3. This chain's CDR3 is CASSRSSGRGADTQYF. The CDR3 bases are TGTGCCAGCAGCCGCAGTAGCGGGAGGGGGGCAGATACGCAGTATTTT.

The genes are TRBV5-8 and TRBJ1-2; 7 bases agree with TRBD1. Germline V gene sequence: CDR1 SGHTS, CDR2 YDEGEE. The CDR3 is made up of 17 amino acids. With 0 bases clipped from V and 3 bases from J, the junction kept 11 bases outside the gene matches. The CDR3: CASSLVVRQGGDYGYTF. CDR3 sequence (DNA): TGTGCCAGCAGCTTGGTGGTTAGACAGGGCGGCGACTATGGCTACACCTTC.

The chain links TRBV5-1 to TRBJ2-1, with D tentatively TRBD1 (6 bases). Germline V lookup: CDR1 SGHRS, CDR2 YFSETQ. The CDR3 is 16 residues long. The ends were cut back, 0 bases at V and 3 bases at J, with 13 bases in the middle. The CDR3 loop reads CASSLAWTAGYNEQFF. CDR3 coding DNA: TGCGCCAGCAGCTTGGCATGGACAGCAGGCTACAATGAGCAGTTCTTC. The full variable domain, with the rest looked up from reference TRBV5-1 and TRBJ2-1, is KAGVTQTPRYLIKTRGQQVTLSCSPISGHRSVSWYQQTPGQGLQFLFEYFSETQRNKGNFPGRFSGRQFSNSRSEMNVSTLELGDSALYLCASSLAWTAGYNEQFFGPGTRLTVL.

The chain carries TRBV7-2 and TRBJ2-1; D not certain. V was shortened by 1 base and J by 8 bases, with 9 bases between the two germline ends. Germline values: CDR1 SGHTA, CDR2 FQGNSA. The CDR3 totals 13 residues. The CDR3 coding sequence is TGTGCCAGCAGCTTAGGCCCCCACGATGAGCAGTTCTTC. As protein: CASSLGPHDEQFF.

The V and J genes are TRBV5-4 and TRBJ2-7, with 8 nucleotides matching TRBD2. Germline loops: CDR1 SGHNT, CDR2 YYREEE (reference sequence). The CDR3 spans 14 residues. V shed 1 base and J 1 base; nucleotides not matched to a gene: 1. CDR3 DNA sequence: TGTGCCAGCAGCTTGCGGGGGGGGTCCTACGAGCAGTACTTC. Translated: CASSLRGGSYEQYF.

This clone was recorded once. The J gene is TRBJ2-7, the V gene TRBV7-9; D is undetermined. The CDR3 runs 13 residues. Germline V CDR1 and CDR2: SEHNR, FQNEAQ (reference sequence). V shed 5 bases and J shed 1 base, with 9 bases lying between them. The CDR3 DNA reads TGTGCCAGCAGCCTGGGGATATCCTACGAGCAGTACTTC. Translated, it gives CASSLGISYEQYF.

The chain links TRBV5-1 to TRBJ2-2; tentative D call: TRBD1 (5 bases). Deletions cut 4 bases from V and 4 bases from J, with 14 bases between. The germline V gene encodes CDR1 SGHRS and CDR2 YFSETQ. The CDR3 runs to 15 residues. CDR3 in amino acids: CASSADSLLTGELFF. CDR3 bases: TGCGCCAGCAGCGCCGACAGTCTCCTCACCGGGGAGCTGTTTTTT. The full variable domain, with the rest looked up from reference TRBV5-1 and TRBJ2-2, is KAGVTQTPRYLIKTRGQQVTLSCSPISGHRSVSWYQQTPGQGLQFLFEYFSETQRNKGNFPGRFSGRQFSNSRSEMNVSTLELGDSALYLCASSADSLLTGELFFGEGSRLTVL.

The gene calls are TRBV19 and TRBJ2-5; TRBD1 is a possible D gene (6 bases). Germline V gene data show CDR1 as LNHDA and CDR2 as SQIVND (reference sequence). V dropped 5 bases and J dropped 1 base, with 14 bases sitting between them. CDR3 length: 15 amino acids. The CDR3 bases are TGTGCCAGTAGTCCCACACAGGGTATCCAAGAGACCCAGTACTTC. It codes for CASSPTQGIQETQYF.

This chain joins TRBV9 and TRBJ2-1; TRBD1 aligns across 7 bases. This CDR3 spans 15 amino acids. Per germline, CDR1 SGDLS and CDR2 YYNGEE. V lost 4 bases to trimming and J lost 9 bases; unmatched junction nucleotides: 13. The CDR3 here is CASSTSSRGKGEQFF. DNA for the CDR3: TGTGCCAGCAGCACCTCCTCCAGGGGGAAGGGTGAGCAGTTCTTC.

The rearrangement links TRBV11-3 to TRBJ1-4, with D unresolved. Trimming removed 4 bases at V and 4 bases at J, with 13 bases between. The CDR3 contains 15 residues. The germline V gene has CDR1 SGHNT and CDR2 YENEEA. CDR3 amino acids: CASSYEGAGNEKLFF. The CDR3 DNA reads as TGTGCCAGCAGCTACGAGGGTGCCGGTAATGAAAAACTGTTTTTT.

The chain combines TRBV29-1 with TRBJ2-3, with D possibly matching TRBD2 (6 bases). The length of the CDR3 is 13 residues. Between the trimmed V and J ends, which lost 2 bases and 4 bases, there was a span of 10 bases. Per germline, CDR1 SQVTM and CDR2 ANQGSEA. The CDR3: CSVERGYADTQYF. DNA of the CDR3: TGCAGCGTTGAACGGGGGTACGCAGATACGCAGTATTTT.

In regard to this clone: Relative to the germline gene, one junction end is altered; a read error may explain this. The identical CDR3 is also encoded by other nucleotide sequences in the sample. The rearrangement uses TRBV30 and TRBJ1-4; 10 bases map to TRBD1. CDR1 is GTSNPN, CDR2 SVGIG, per germline (reference sequence). This CDR3 has 13 amino acids. CDR3 sequence reads: CAWGQGRNEKLFF. The CDR3 nucleotides are TGCGCCTGGGGACAGGGGCGGAATGAAAAACTGTTTTTT.

The J gene is TRBJ2-7, the V gene TRBV11-2; a possible D gene is TRBD1 (5 bases). Trimming removed 1 base from V and 7 bases from J, with 17 bases in between. This CDR3 spans 15 amino acids. CDR1 is SGHAT, CDR2 FQNNGV, per germline. DNA for the CDR3: TGTGCCAGCAGCTTAGTTCTGGCAGGGTCCTTAGAGCAGTACTTC. Translating gives CASSLVLAGSLEQYF.

The chain recombines TRBV10-3 with TRBJ1-1; D possibly corresponds to TRBD1 (6 bases). Between the trimmed V and J ends, which lost 7 bases and 7 bases, there was a span of 13 bases. The length of the CDR3 is 12 residues. Germline lookup yields CDR1 ENHRY and CDR2 SYGVKD. CDR3 nucleotides: TGTGCCATCAAGGGGGGACCCGATGAAGCTTTCTTT. This codes for CAIKGGPDEAFF.

The chain has TRBV6-1 and TRBJ1-3, with 10 bases identical to TRBD1. This CDR3 region has 15 residues. The germline V gene encodes CDR1 MNHNS and CDR2 SASEGT. Unmatched junction bases numbered 3, after V lost 5 bases and J lost 2 bases. The DNA for the CDR3 is TGTGCCAGCAGTTGGGGACAGGGGCCTGGAAACACCATATATTTT. Its translation is CASSWGQGPGNTIYF.